What follows are 15 T cell receptor beta chains derived from one specimen sequenced in a study of blood T cell repertoires in COVID-19. Assay: immunoSEQ multiplex PCR; the TCRdb copy retains only in-frame clones and omits some. There are approximately 180,000 clones in the sample; 85% to 90% occur only once, and approximately 4.5% lies in the top ten. Sequencing used peripheral blood. The source is a human donor in a cohort sampled during active COVID-19.

DNA for the CDR3: TGTGCCAGCAGTGAAGGGAGGACGGGGGCTGGAAACACCATATATTTT. It specifies CASSEGRTGAGNTIYF. The chain is built from TRBV6-1 and TRBJ1-3, with D perhaps matching TRBD1 (5 bases). V was shortened by 1 base and J by 2 bases, with 12 bases between the two germline ends. CDR1 MNHNS and CDR2 SASEGT come from the germline V gene. The CDR3 totals 16 residues.

The rearrangement joins TRBV28 to TRBJ2-1; 12 bases are shared with TRBD2. The CDR3 totals 14 residues. The junction had 5 bases not matched to a gene; V was cut back by 6 bases and J by 8 bases. Germline CDR1 and CDR2: MDHEN and SYDVKM. CDR3 bases: TGTGCCAGCAGCACGGGACTAGCGGGTGATGAGCAGTTCTTC. Protein sequence: CASSTGLAGDEQFF. Full variable domain (remainder filled in from reference TRBV28 and TRBJ2-1): DVKVTQSSRYLVKRTGEKVFLECVQDMDHENMFWYRQDPGLGLRLIYFSYDVKMKEKGDIPEGYSVSREKKERFSLILESASTNQTSMYLCASSTGLAGDEQFFGPGTRLTVL.

V usage is TRBV27 and J usage is TRBJ2-7, with TRBD2 matching 12 bases. Germline CDR1 is MNHEY and CDR2 is SMNVEV (reference sequence). The CDR3 has 15 residues. Trimming at V came to 6 bases and at J to 7 bases, leaving 10 bases not matched to a gene. CDR3 sequence: CASSQWTSGKVEQYF. In nucleotides, the CDR3 is TGTGCCAGCAGCCAATGGACTAGCGGGAAAGTAGAGCAGTACTTC.

The gene calls are TRBV2 and TRBJ1-1, with D perhaps matching TRBD1 (6 bases). V dropped 6 bases and J dropped 3 bases, with 17 bases sitting between them. CDR3 length: 15 residues. Germline CDR1 and CDR2: SNHLY and FYNNEI. The CDR3 DNA reads TGTGCCAGCAGCGTACGACAGGCAGGGGACACTGAAGCTTTCTTT. The encoded protein is CASSVRQAGDTEAFF.

This chain uses TRBV5-1 with TRBJ2-7; TRBD1 matches at 8 bases. Trimming removed 4 bases from V and 4 bases from J; junction bases left unmatched: 10. CDR1 and CDR2 (germline): SGHRS, YFSETQ. The CDR3 loop spans 15 amino acids. The CDR3 here is CASSPPGTGTYEQYF. DNA of the CDR3: TGCGCCAGCAGCCCCCCAGGGACAGGAACTTACGAGCAGTACTTC.

This clone is a singleton in its sample. The chain links TRBV7-2 to TRBJ1-6, with D maybe TRBD1 (6 bases). This CDR3 region has 14 residues. The V and J ends lost 5 bases and 5 bases respectively, with 10 bases between them. CDR1 SGHTA and CDR2 FQGNSA come from the germline V gene. The CDR3, as DNA: TGTGCCAGCAGCCCGAGACAGGATAATTCACCCCTCCACTTT. It codes for CASSPRQDNSPLHF.

The gene calls are TRBV15 and TRBJ1-2; tentatively, D is TRBD1 (5 bases). The germline CDR1 and CDR2 sequences are LNHNV and YYDKDF (reference sequence). The CDR3 extends over 16 amino acids. Trimming took 0 bases from V and 4 from J, leaving 15 bases between them. The CDR3 DNA follows: TGTGCCACCAGCAGAGAGGCCGTCAGGGCAGCCTATGGCTACACCTTC. Residues: CATSREAVRAAYGYTF. The full variable domain, completed using reference TRBV15 and TRBJ1-2, is DAMVIQNPRYQVTQFGKPVTLSCSQTLNHNVMYWYQQKSSQAPKLLFHYYDKDFNNEADTPDNFQSRRPNTSFCFLDIRSPGLGDTAMYLCATSREAVRAAYGYTFGSGTRLTVV.

CDR3 nucleotides: TGTGCCAGCAGCGGGAGTCAGGGGGCTAACTATGGCTACACCTTC. The encoded protein is CASSGSQGANYGYTF. V and J are TRBV9 and TRBJ1-2, with 7 bases fitting TRBD1. This CDR3 spans 15 amino acids. Germline V gene sequence: CDR1 SGDLS, CDR2 YYNGEE. The V and J ends lost 3 bases and 0 bases, in that order; junction bases with no gene match: 5.

This chain uses TRBV28 with TRBJ1-1, with 8 bases matching TRBD1. This CDR3 is built from 15 residues. Looked up from germline, CDR1 is MDHEN and CDR2 is SYDVKM. Trimming at V came to 4 bases and at J to 5 bases, leaving 9 bases not matched to a gene. The CDR3 nucleotides read TGTGCCAGCAGTTCCCGGACAGGGTATTATACTGAAGCTTTCTTT. Encoded protein: CASSSRTGYYTEAFF.

V and J are TRBV30 and TRBJ2-5; D is unclear. The V gene's germline CDR1 is GTSNPN and CDR2 SVGIG (reference sequence). V lost 0 bases and J lost 2, with 10 bases in between. The CDR3 is 14 residues long. CDR3 DNA: TGTGCCTGGAGTGTACTTACTTTGCAAGAGACCCAGTACTTC. Its protein is CAWSVLTLQETQYF.

The gene calls are TRBV30 and TRBJ2-7; D call uncertain. Trimming left V 2 bases short and J 0 bases short, with 11 bases between. CDR1 GTSNPN and CDR2 SVGIG come from the germline V gene (reference sequence). CDR3 length equals 14 residues. The CDR3 DNA is TGTGCCTGGAGTATTGGCGGCAGCTCCTACGAGCAGTACTTC. Protein: CAWSIGGSSYEQYF.

The chain has TRBV5-1 and TRBJ2-1, with D perhaps TRBD1 (5 bases). Germline-derived CDR1 and CDR2 are SGHRS and YFSETQ. The CDR3 sequence is 13 residues long. Trimming took 3 bases from V and 8 from J, leaving 12 bases between them. CDR3 coding DNA: TGCGCCAGCAGCTCACTTCAGGGATATGAGCAGTTCTTC. It translates to CASSSLQGYEQFF.

The chain couples TRBV4-1 to TRBJ2-2; D might be TRBD1 (6 bases). Trimming took off 1 base at V and 2 bases at J, with 20 bases between the two ends. This CDR3 comprises 19 residues. Germline loops: CDR1 MGHRA, CDR2 YSYEKL. CDR3 sequence (DNA): TGCGCCAGCAGCCAAGGTTTCTTGACAGGCTATTCAAACACCGGGGAGCTGTTTTTT. Translated, it gives CASSQGFLTGYSNTGELFF.

This clone appeared once. The chain recombines TRBV4-3 with TRBJ1-3, with D maybe TRBD1 (5 bases). The CDR3 spans 17 residues. V lost 0 bases, J lost 0 bases, and 12 bases lay in between. Germline loops: CDR1 LGHNA, CDR2 YSLEER. The CDR3 region is CASSQDWGGNSGNTIYF. CDR3 in DNA: TGCGCCAGCAGCCAAGATTGGGGGGGAAACTCTGGAAACACCATATATTTT.

This clone was recorded once. The rearrangement links TRBV7-8 to TRBJ2-7, with TRBD2 identical over 9 bases. Germline V gene sequence: CDR1 SGHVS, CDR2 FQNEAQ. CDR3 length equals 16 residues. Trimming removed 1 base from V and 2 bases from J; junction bases left unmatched: 6. CDR3 nucleotides: TGTGCCAGCAGCTTAGACATCGCGGGGGGGACCTACGAGCAGTACTTC. Amino acid sequence: CASSLDIAGGTYEQYF.